Detailed here is one T cell receptor beta chain. Antigen unknown. The data originate from a study of CXCR3-negative and CXCR3-positive naive CD8 T cells. Study overall: Sequencing yielded about 135 million TRB reads, roughly 1.5 +/- 0.3 million per library.

TRB cDNA was prepared as libraries by UMI-labeled 5' RACE. TCRdb reprocessed the 5' RACE reads; each CDR3 protein has one entry and no DNA is given. Its clone listing holds about 98,000 distinct CDR3 sequences. Regarding the study as a whole: More hydrophobic TRB CDR3s occurred in CXCR3-positive than in CXCR3-negative naive cells. In cryopreserved cells, CXCR3 expression partially decreased, and fresh PBMCs were used in most assays. For the naive subsets, surface CD5 was similar, and TCR strength was inferred from TRB CDR3 properties. Similar TRBV-TRBJ gene usage was seen in naive CXCR3-negative and CXCR3-positive cells, but not in memory cells.

The germline gives CDR1 LGHDT, CDR2 YNNKEL (reference sequence). The CDR3 totals 13 residues. Source material: naive CXCR3+ CD8+ T cells from blood. Subset of the sample: CD45RO-CCR7+CD27+CD95- naive CD8+ T cells expressing CXCR3 (TNR3+). The chain combines TRBV3-1 with TRBJ1-1; the D call from TCRdb, TRBD1, cannot be confirmed without DNA. The receptor was derived from a human donor in good health. Some clones in this sample may be carry-over from other donors' samples. CDR3 protein: CASSQPSGTKAFF.